A single sample gave rise to the 21 T cell receptor beta chains below, sequenced in a study of blood T cell repertoires in COVID-19. The repertoire was sequenced with immunoSEQ multiplex PCR; TCRdb's copy has only in-frame clones and lacks some. This sample has over 60,000 clones, with 92% found just once. The specimen sequenced was peripheral blood. The receptors come from a human donor in a cohort sampled during active COVID-19.

The chain carries TRBV5-1 and TRBJ1-3, with TRBD1 matching over 10 bases. Per germline, CDR1 SGHRS and CDR2 YFSETQ. This CDR3 spans 16 amino acids. V dropped 4 bases and J dropped 0; count of bases not matched to a gene: 4. CDR3 region: CASSTGQGTSGNTIYF. The CDR3 coding sequence is TGCGCCAGCAGCACGGGACAGGGGACCTCTGGAAACACCATATATTTT.

The chain links TRBV18 to TRBJ2-2; D is perhaps TRBD1 (5 bases). V was shortened by 2 bases and J by 5 bases, with 6 bases between the two germline ends. From germline, CDR1 is KGHSH and CDR2 LQKENI. The CDR3 is made up of 13 amino acids. DNA for the CDR3: TGTGCCAGCTCACCAGGGGCGACCGGGGAGCTGTTTTTT. Amino acid sequence: CASSPGATGELFF.

The chain joins TRBV15 to TRBJ1-1; no firm D call. Germline-derived CDR1 and CDR2 are LNHNV and YYDKDF (reference sequence). The CDR3 consists of 13 residues. V shed 0 bases and J shed 4 bases, with 6 bases lying between them. The chain's CDR3 is CATSREVVTEAFF. As DNA, the CDR3 is TGTGCCACCAGCAGAGAGGTAGTCACTGAAGCTTTCTTT.

This rearrangement joins TRBV2 to TRBJ2-7, with D perhaps TRBD1 (6 bases). This CDR3 contains 14 residues. Germline CDR1 and CDR2: SNHLY and FYNNEI. V dropped 6 bases and J dropped 2 bases, with 14 bases sitting between them. The CDR3 nucleotides are TGTGCCAGCAGAGCCGGGACAAATGCCTACGAGCAGTACTTC. This gives the protein CASRAGTNAYEQYF.

The V call is TRBV12-3 or TRBV12-4, the J call TRBJ2-5; D might be TRBD2 (6 bases). The CDR3 contains 11 residues. V lost 3 bases and J 11 bases, leaving 10 bases between the germline ends. For the CDR3, the DNA is TGTGCCAGCAGTTTTAGAGGGACTCAGTACTTC. The encoded protein is CASSFRGTQYF.

J is TRBJ2-1 and V is TRBV7-8, with D possibly matching TRBD1 (6 bases). Between the trimmed V and J ends, which lost 3 bases and 0 bases, there was a span of 6 bases. Germline V CDR1 and CDR2: SGHVS, FQNEAQ. The CDR3 contains 14 residues. CDR3 DNA: TGTGCCAGCAGCTTGGACAGCTCCTACAATGAGCAGTTCTTC. Its translation: CASSLDSSYNEQFF.

The CDR3 DNA follows: TGTGCCAGCAGTTCTTTGATTGGGGACAAAGATCAGCCCCAGCATTTT. It is translated as CASSSLIGDKDQPQHF. This sequence joins TRBV27 and TRBJ1-5, with a tentative D call TRBD1 (6 bases). The V gene's germline CDR1 is MNHEY and CDR2 SMNVEV (reference sequence). The CDR3 consists of 16 residues. Deletions cut 4 bases from V and 5 bases from J, with 18 bases between.

The chain uses TRBV11-3 and TRBJ2-1; TRBD1 matches at 9 bases. Germline V CDR1 and CDR2: SGHNT, YENEEA. The ends lost 4 bases at V and 2 bases at J; junction bases unmatched: 3. This CDR3 is 15 amino acids long. CDR3 nucleotide sequence: TGTGCCAGCAGCTCGGGACAGGGCACCTACAATGAGCAGTTCTTC. Its translation is CASSSGQGTYNEQFF.

There are a few counts of this clone. This chain uses TRBV5-7 with TRBJ1-5; D is uncertain. TRBV5-7 is an open reading frame whose function is uncertain. V was clipped by 0 bases and J by 4 bases, with 8 bases between them. This CDR3 spans 14 amino acids. This CDR3 reads CASSLGSGNQPQHF. The CDR3 DNA reads as TGTGCCAGCAGCTTGGGGTCGGGTAATCAGCCCCAGCATTTT.

CDR3 loop: CASSHWTAGETQYF. CDR3 DNA sequence: TGTGCCAGCAGCCATTGGACGGCGGGGGAGACCCAGTACTTC. The rearrangement uses TRBV3-1 (or the pseudogene TRBV3-2) and TRBJ2-5, with TRBD2 as a possible D gene (6 bases). In germline, CDR1 is LGHDT, CDR2 YNNKEL (reference sequence). The CDR3 extends over 14 amino acids. Trimming cost V 3 bases and J 5 bases, with 13 bases left between them.

The chain employs TRBV10-3 and TRBJ1-1, with D hard to call. Germline V lookup: CDR1 ENHRY, CDR2 SYGVKD. This CDR3 spans 10 amino acids. V lost 10 bases, J lost 1 base, and 4 bases lay in between. In nucleotides, the CDR3 is TGTGCCACTCGGAACACTGAAGCTTTCTTT. It encodes CATRNTEAFF.

V gene TRBV7-2 combines with J gene TRBJ2-2; D may be TRBD2 (6 bases). V was shortened by 5 bases and J by 2 bases, with 18 bases between the two germline ends. The CDR3 consists of 17 residues. Per germline, CDR1 SGHTA and CDR2 FQGNSA. Here the CDR3 reads CASSPSRGGGNTGELFF. CDR3 nucleotide sequence: TGTGCCAGCAGCCCCTCGAGGGGAGGTGGAAACACCGGGGAGCTGTTTTTT.

The chain joins TRBV24-1 to TRBJ2-7, with 10 bases aligning to TRBD1. The ends lost 4 bases at V and 6 bases at J; junction bases unmatched: 11. This CDR3 contains 16 residues. The germline V gene has CDR1 KGHDR and CDR2 SFDVKD. CDR3 coding DNA: TGTGCCACCAGTGACGCAGTGGGGACAGGGGCTGGCGAGCAGTACTTC. Translation gives CATSDAVGTGAGEQYF.

This chain joins TRBV29-1 and TRBJ2-3; TRBD2 is a possible D gene (6 bases). Germline V gene sequence: CDR1 SQVTM, CDR2 ANQGSEA. This CDR3 contains 13 residues. V was trimmed by 2 bases and J by 1 base, leaving 7 bases between them. The CDR3 region is CSVERGGTDTQYF. The CDR3 region has the DNA TGCAGCGTTGAACGCGGGGGCACAGATACGCAGTATTTT.

The V gene is TRBV12-3 or TRBV12-4, the J gene TRBJ1-5; 9 positions match TRBD1. V shed 7 bases, J shed 6 bases, and the junction held 4 bases outside the gene matches. This CDR3 has 13 amino acids. CDR3: CASTLTGGQPQHF. The CDR3 DNA is TGTGCCAGCACCTTGACAGGGGGTCAGCCCCAGCATTTT.

CDR3 in amino acids: CASSLGASSTDTQYF. CDR3 bases: TGTGCCAGCAGCTTGGGGGCCTCTAGCACAGATACGCAGTATTTT. The J gene is TRBJ2-3, the V gene TRBV5-5; D remains ambiguous. Trimming shortened V by 0 bases and J by 0 bases, and 8 bases separated the two germline ends. The CDR3 consists of 15 residues. Germline V gene lookup returns CDR1 SGHKS and CDR2 YYEKEE (reference sequence).

This chain links TRBV5-1 with TRBJ2-1, with D perhaps matching TRBD2 (6 bases). The germline gives CDR1 SGHRS, CDR2 YFSETQ. Trimming removed 4 bases from V and 0 bases from J, with 23 bases in between. The CDR3 covers 19 residues. This chain's CDR3 is CASSLASGTYFSSYNEQFF. The CDR3 DNA follows: TGCGCCAGCAGCCTAGCATCCGGGACTTACTTCAGCTCCTACAATGAGCAGTTCTTC.

This sequence joins TRBV21-1 and TRBJ1-5; TRBD1 was called by the table and not checked on the DNA. TRBV21-1 is annotated as a pseudogene. The length of the CDR3 is 15 residues. The CDR3 sequence: CASRSTGSDNQPQHF. The CDR3 region has the DNA TGTGCCAGCAGGTCGACAGGGTCGGACAATCAGCCCCAGCATTTT.

The V call is TRBV24-1, the J call TRBJ2-2; the D gene is possibly TRBD2 (5 bases). The CDR3 covers 14 residues. V lost 7 bases and J 7 bases, leaving 15 bases between the germline ends. Germline CDR1 and CDR2: KGHDR and SFDVKD. In DNA, the CDR3 is TGTGCCACCAGGGACTTGGAGCCCGGCGGGGAGCTGTTTTTT. Translating gives CATRDLEPGGELFF.

The chain joins TRBV18 to TRBJ1-1; 9 positions match TRBD1. V dropped 2 bases and J dropped 10; count of bases not matched to a gene: 8. Germline-derived CDR1 and CDR2 are KGHSH and LQKENI. This CDR3 has 14 amino acids. The CDR3 bases are TGTGCCAGCTCACCAACTGAGGGACAGGGCCGAGCTTTCTTT. Translated: CASSPTEGQGRAFF.

This clone showed up just a few times. J is TRBJ1-2 and V is TRBV6-6; possible D gene TRBD1, 6 bases. This CDR3 is built from 13 residues. Germline CDR1 is MNHNY and CDR2 is SVGAGI (reference sequence). V gave up 8 bases and J gave up 4 bases, with 14 bases separating them. The CDR3 DNA is TGTGCCAGCTCAACCGACAGGTTCTATGGCTACACCTTC. Its protein product is CASSTDRFYGYTF.